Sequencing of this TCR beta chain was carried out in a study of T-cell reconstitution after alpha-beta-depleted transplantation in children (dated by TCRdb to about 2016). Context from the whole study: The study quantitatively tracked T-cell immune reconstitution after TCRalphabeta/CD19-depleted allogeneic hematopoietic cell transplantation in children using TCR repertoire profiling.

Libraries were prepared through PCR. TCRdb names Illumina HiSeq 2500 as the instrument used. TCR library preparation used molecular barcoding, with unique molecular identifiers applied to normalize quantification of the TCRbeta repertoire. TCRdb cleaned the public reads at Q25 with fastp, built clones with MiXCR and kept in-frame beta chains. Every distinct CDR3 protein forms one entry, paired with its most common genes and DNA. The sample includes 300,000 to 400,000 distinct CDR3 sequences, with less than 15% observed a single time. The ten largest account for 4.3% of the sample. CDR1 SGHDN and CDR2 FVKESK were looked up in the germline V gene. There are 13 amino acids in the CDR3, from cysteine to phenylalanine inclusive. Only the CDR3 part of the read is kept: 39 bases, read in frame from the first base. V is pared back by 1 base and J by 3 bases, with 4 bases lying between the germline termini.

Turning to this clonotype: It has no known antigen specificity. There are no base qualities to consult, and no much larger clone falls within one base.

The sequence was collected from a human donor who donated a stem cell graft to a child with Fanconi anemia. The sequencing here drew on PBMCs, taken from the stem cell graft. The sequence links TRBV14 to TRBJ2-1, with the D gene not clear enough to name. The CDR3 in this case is CASSQAVYNEQFF. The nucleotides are TGTGCCAGCAGCCAAGCAGTCTACAATGAGCAGTTCTTC.